The text below deals with one T cell receptor (beta chain). These data belong to a study of graft-versus-host responses after intestinal transplantation. Study outcomes and limitations: Detection of GvH clones occurred in recipient marrow, and some had their first appearance in ileum or blood. Clonal ratios of graft-versus-host to host-versus-graft in allografts were high for patients exhibiting graft-donor T cell macrochimerism. Circulating GvH clone levels at their peak were associated with HvG declines (early post-transplant).

Sequencing used immunoSEQ multiplex PCR; TCRdb keeps in-frame clones, though not all of them. The sample lists 3,500 to 4,000 clones, roughly two fifths seen once, with approximately 6.8% in the top ten. Irradiated, violet-dye-labeled stimulator cells, around 200,000 in number, were plated with around 200,000 CFSE-labeled responder cells. Sorted cells were CFSE-low CD3+CD4+ or CD3+CD8+ proliferating responders. Trimming removed 2 bases at V and 7 bases at J, with 8 bases between. CDR1 and CDR2 (germline): LNHDA, SQIVND (reference sequence). The CDR3 totals 12 residues. The clonotype comes from a human patient who was an organ donor for intestinal transplantation. Sequenced here: alloreactive CD8+ T cells from a mixed lymphocyte reaction culture, sampled before transplantation. Subset denoted: CFSE-low proliferating T cells sorted from roughly 6-day pre-transplant mixed lymphocyte reaction (GvH or HvG direction). The J gene is TRBJ1-1, the V gene TRBV19; D not certain. CDR3 coding DNA: TGTGCCAGTAGTATATGGGGAGATGAAGCTTTCTTT. Encoded protein: CASSIWGDEAFF.